This TCR beta chain was retrieved from a study of blood T cell repertoires in COVID-19. In the study's own analysis: From reference gene primer amplification, estimates of nucleated cell counts were derived. Sequencing used immunoSEQ multiplex PCR; TCRdb keeps in-frame clones, though not all of them. That table gives V, J and clone size, and the DNA gave D and trimming. The table includes 150,000 to 200,000 clones, approximately 88% detected once. Only a few counts were recorded for this clone. Germline values: CDR1 SGDLS, CDR2 YYNGEE. Between the trimmed V and J ends, which lost 0 bases and 1 base, there was a span of 13 bases. This CDR3 has 17 residues.

The receptor's source is a woman of 80 years or more with active or convalescent COVID-19. The specimen sequenced was peripheral blood. The chain recombines TRBV9 with TRBJ2-2, with D tentatively TRBD1 (6 bases). The DNA of the CDR3 is TGTGCCAGCAGCGTAGTCTCAGGCAGGGGGAACACCGGGGAGCTGTTTTTT. This codes for CASSVVSGRGNTGELFF.